The sequence of this T cell receptor beta chain was determined in a study of post-analysis software for immune sequencing data. Libraries were made from TCR beta cDNA, and they carried unique molecular identifiers. Each CDR3 protein gets one entry after TCRdb re-called the PCR reads with MiXCR. Among 430,000 or so distinct CDR3 sequences listed, approximately 38% were seen once. This sequence was found in a girl aged 2 to 9 with multiple sclerosis. The material sequenced was blood.

The CDR3: CASSPTSGRGPYEQYF. DNA for the CDR3: TGTGCCAGTAGTCCTACTAGCGGGAGAGGCCCATACGAGCAGTACTTC. The gene calls are TRBV6-2 or TRBV6-3 and TRBJ2-7; 11 bases are a match to TRBD2. Germline CDR1 reads MNHEY; CDR2 reads SVGEGT. V lost 9 bases, J lost 4 bases, and 14 bases stayed unmatched. The CDR3 is 16 residues long.